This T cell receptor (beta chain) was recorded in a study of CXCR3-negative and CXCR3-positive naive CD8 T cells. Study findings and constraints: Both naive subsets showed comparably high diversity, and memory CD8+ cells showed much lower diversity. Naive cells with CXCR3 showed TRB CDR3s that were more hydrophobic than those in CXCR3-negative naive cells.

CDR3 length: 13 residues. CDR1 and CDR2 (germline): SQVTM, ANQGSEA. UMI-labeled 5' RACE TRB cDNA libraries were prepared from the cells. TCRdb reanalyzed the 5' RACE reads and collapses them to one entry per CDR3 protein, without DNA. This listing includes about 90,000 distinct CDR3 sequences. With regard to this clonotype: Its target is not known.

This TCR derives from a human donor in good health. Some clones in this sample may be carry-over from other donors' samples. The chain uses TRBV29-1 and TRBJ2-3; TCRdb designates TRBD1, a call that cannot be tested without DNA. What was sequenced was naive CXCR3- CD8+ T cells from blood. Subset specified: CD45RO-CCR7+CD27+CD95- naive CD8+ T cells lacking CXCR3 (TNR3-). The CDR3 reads CSVSGTVLDTQYF.